The source of this TCR beta chain is a study of T cell repertoires in cytomegalovirus infection. Study in general: Epitope selection comprised recently identified HLA-C-restricted CMV epitopes and well-studied HLA-B-restricted CMV epitopes. CMV infection together with matching HLA type was indicated by public TCR beta signatures. Study conclusions and caveats: Cumulative frequency (of public TCR beta family members) identified carriers of CMV plus the relevant HLA. Dominating the ex vivo response were HLA-C-restricted CMV-specific TCR beta clonotypes.

V lost 8 bases to trimming and J lost 7 bases; unmatched junction nucleotides: 16. The CDR3 runs 15 residues. Using its own MiXCR run on the reads, TCRdb lists one record per CDR3 protein. The data hold tens of thousands of distinct CDR3 sequences, with nearly 20% observed a single time. With regard to this clonotype: Its target is not known.

This specimen consisted of CD8+ T cells from cultured PBMCs, obtained from culture after CMV antigen stimulation. The chain uses TRBV12-3 or TRBV12-4 and TRBJ1-2, with 7 nucleotides matching TRBD1. The clonotype originates from a human donor in good health (CMV status not recorded). Some clones in this sample may be carry-over from other donors' samples. Written as DNA, the CDR3 is TGTGCCAGCGGTGGGGGACAGATGGTAACCAGTGGCTACACCTTC. Protein product: CASGGGQMVTSGYTF.